This is a list of T cell receptor beta chains from one sample in a study of T cell repertoires in cytomegalovirus infection. These receptors have no known antigen. TCRdb re-called the reads with MiXCR, one entry per CDR3 protein. Of around 130,000 distinct CDR3 sequences in the sample, roughly a quarter were seen once. Sequenced material: PBMCs, sequenced either directly or after in vitro stimulation (not recorded which). Receptors were obtained from a human donor in good health (CMV status not recorded). Some clones in this sample may be carry-over from other donors' samples. CDR3s include the opening cysteine and the closing phenylalanine or tryptophan. D genes are given only for firm matches. Only some rows state a clone size, as once, few, many or a class for expanded clones.

D gene: -; V gene: TRBV6-1; J gene: TRBJ2-3; clone size: few; CDR3 DNA: TGTGCCAGCAACCGGGGGACTAGCACAGATACGCAGTATTTT; CDR3 protein: CASNRGTSTDTQYF
D gene: -; V gene: TRBV7-2; J gene: TRBJ1-1; clone size: -; CDR3 DNA: TGTGCCAGCAGCCCAATAAAATTACCCGGGACACTCCGGGAAGCTTTCTTT; CDR3 protein: CASSPIKLPGTLREAFF
D gene: -; V gene: TRBV7-2; J gene: TRBJ2-2; clone size: -; CDR3 DNA: TGTGCCAGCAGAAGAAGACCGGGACTCCCCACCGGGGAGCTGTTTTTT; CDR3 protein: CASRRRPGLPTGELFF
D gene: TRBD1; V gene: TRBV6-2/TRBV6-3; J gene: TRBJ1-1; clone size: -; CDR3 DNA: TGTGCCAGCAGTAACGGACAGGCGCTGGACACTGAAGCTTTCTTT; CDR3 protein: CASSNGQALDTEAFF
D gene: -; V gene: TRBV2; J gene: TRBJ2-1; clone size: -; CDR3 DNA: TGTGCCAGCACCACTCCTAGTTACAATGAGCAGTTCTTC; CDR3 protein: CASTTPSYNEQFF
D gene: -; V gene: TRBV11-2; J gene: TRBJ2-3; clone size: few; CDR3 DNA: TGTGCCAGCAGCTTAGGACTCTCAGATACGCAGTATTTT; CDR3 protein: CASSLGLSDTQYF
D gene: -; V gene: TRBV4-1; J gene: TRBJ1-6; clone size: many; CDR3 DNA: TGCGCCAGCAGCCAAGATTCCTTTGGGAATTCACCCCTCCACTTT; CDR3 protein: CASSQDSFGNSPLHF
D gene: TRBD1; V gene: TRBV6-1; J gene: TRBJ2-1; clone size: few; CDR3 DNA: TGTGCCAGCAGGCCAGGGGGTGGTTACAATGAGCAGTTCTTC; CDR3 protein: CASRPGGGYNEQFF
D gene: TRBD2; V gene: TRBV7-2; J gene: TRBJ2-3; clone size: many; CDR3 DNA: TGTGCCAGCAGCCTAGCGGGGATCACAGATACGCAGTATTTT; CDR3 protein: CASSLAGITDTQYF
D gene: -; V gene: TRBV28; J gene: TRBJ2-7; clone size: few; CDR3 DNA: TGTGCCAGCAGTTTATCCACGCCGCCTTACGAGCAGTACTTC; CDR3 protein: CASSLSTPPYEQYF
D gene: -; V gene: TRBV11-1; J gene: TRBJ2-1; clone size: many; CDR3 DNA: TGTGCCAGCAGCTTAATGCCGGCTTACAATGAGCAGTTCTTC; CDR3 protein: CASSLMPAYNEQFF
D gene: -; V gene: TRBV4-1; J gene: TRBJ1-5; clone size: many; CDR3 DNA: TGCGCCAGCAGCCAAGATTGGCGGGGCCACCAGCCCCAGCATTTT; CDR3 protein: CASSQDWRGHQPQHF
D gene: -; V gene: TRBV5-1; J gene: TRBJ2-4; clone size: few; CDR3 DNA: TGCGCCAGCAGCTTGGAGGGGTTAGGGGGAGACATTCAGTACTTC; CDR3 protein: CASSLEGLGGDIQYF
D gene: TRBD1; V gene: TRBV19; J gene: TRBJ1-5; clone size: -; CDR3 DNA: TGTGCCAGTAGTATAGGGGACAGGGGCTTATCGATCAATCAGCCCCAGCATTTT; CDR3 protein: CASSIGDRGLSINQPQHF
D gene: TRBD2; V gene: TRBV20-1; J gene: TRBJ2-3; clone size: once; CDR3 DNA: TGCAGTGCTACCCCGGGACTAGGCACAGATACGCAGTATTTT; CDR3 protein: CSATPGLGTDTQYF
D gene: TRBD2; V gene: TRBV27; J gene: TRBJ2-1; clone size: few; CDR3 DNA: TGTGCCAGCAGTATAAATAGCGGGAGGGTATACAATGAGCAGTTCTTC; CDR3 protein: CASSINSGRVYNEQFF
D gene: -; V gene: TRBV18; J gene: TRBJ2-1; clone size: -; CDR3 DNA: TGTGCCAGCTCACGGATATCGGGGGCCAACAATGAGCAGTTCTTC; CDR3 protein: CASSRISGANNEQFF
D gene: -; V gene: TRBV5-1; J gene: TRBJ2-1; clone size: few; CDR3 DNA: TGCGCCAGCAGCATAGGAGCTAGGGGCGGCTCCTACAATGAGCAGTTCTTC; CDR3 protein: CASSIGARGGSYNEQFF
D gene: TRBD1; V gene: TRBV5-1; J gene: TRBJ1-1; clone size: few; CDR3 DNA: TGCGCCAGCAGCTCTGGACAGGAGTTTTCGAACACTGAAGCTTTCTTT; CDR3 protein: CASSSGQEFSNTEAFF
D gene: TRBD1; V gene: TRBV6-4; J gene: TRBJ2-3; clone size: -; CDR3 DNA: TGTGCCAGCAGTGAGGGACAGGGGACAGATACGCAGTATTTT; CDR3 protein: CASSEGQGTDTQYF
D gene: -; V gene: TRBV7-2; J gene: TRBJ2-2; clone size: few; CDR3 DNA: TGTGCCAGCTACAAGACCCAGTTTAGGCCCTTGTCCGGGGAGCTGTTTTTT; CDR3 protein: CASYKTQFRPLSGELFF
D gene: -; V gene: TRBV11-3; J gene: TRBJ1-1; clone size: many; CDR3 DNA: TGTGCCAGCAGCTTATGTAACACTGAAGCTTTCTTT; CDR3 protein: CASSLCNTEAFF
D gene: -; V gene: TRBV7-3; J gene: TRBJ2-3; clone size: few; CDR3 DNA: TGTGCCAGCAGCAATAAGCGGGCTAGCACAGATACGCAGTATTTT; CDR3 protein: CASSNKRASTDTQYF
D gene: -; V gene: TRBV29-1; J gene: TRBJ1-1; clone size: -; CDR3 DNA: TGCAGCGTTCGCGAACCGGACGGAAAAGCTTTCTTT; CDR3 protein: CSVREPDGKAFF
D gene: -; V gene: TRBV7-2; J gene: TRBJ2-1; clone size: many; CDR3 DNA: TGTGCCAGCAGCTTAGTCGCAGGGGAAATTTGGAATGAGCAGTTCTTC; CDR3 protein: CASSLVAGEIWNEQFF
D gene: TRBD2; V gene: TRBV6-5; J gene: TRBJ2-1; clone size: many; CDR3 DNA: TGTGCCAGCAGTTACGGACTAGCGGTATACAATGAGCAGTTCTTC; CDR3 protein: CASSYGLAVYNEQFF
D gene: TRBD2; V gene: TRBV6-5; J gene: TRBJ2-5; clone size: few; CDR3 DNA: TGTGCCAGCAGCTGGACTAGCGGGGAGACCCAGTACTTC; CDR3 protein: CASSWTSGETQYF
D gene: -; V gene: TRBV7-9; J gene: TRBJ2-3; clone size: -; CDR3 DNA: TGTGCCAGCCGCGCCTGGCGGACGGATACGACGGGAGATACGCAGTATTTT; CDR3 protein: CASRAWRTDTTGDTQYF
D gene: -; V gene: TRBV11-3; J gene: TRBJ1-1; clone size: -; CDR3 DNA: TGTGCCAGCAGCTTAGAACTCGGGAGCACTGAAGCTTTCTTT; CDR3 protein: CASSLELGSTEAFF
D gene: TRBD1; V gene: TRBV28; J gene: TRBJ1-2; clone size: -; CDR3 DNA: TGTGCCAGCAGTATAGGGACAGCCCGGGGCTACACCTTC; CDR3 protein: CASSIGTARGYTF
D gene: -; V gene: TRBV18; J gene: TRBJ2-3; clone size: many; CDR3 DNA: TGTGCCAGCTCACCGGGACTGGAGAATACGCAGTATTTT; CDR3 protein: CASSPGLENTQYF
D gene: -; V gene: TRBV19; J gene: TRBJ2-5; clone size: -; CDR3 DNA: TGTGCCAGTAGTCGCCCTCAAGAGACCCAGTACTTC; CDR3 protein: CASSRPQETQYF
D gene: -; V gene: TRBV6-4; J gene: TRBJ2-1; clone size: -; CDR3 DNA: TGTGCCAGCAGTGAGTTTGGGACTCCTTACAATGAGCAGTTCTTC; CDR3 protein: CASSEFGTPYNEQFF
D gene: TRBD2; V gene: TRBV7-2; J gene: TRBJ2-1; clone size: -; CDR3 DNA: TGTGCCAGCAGCCGGGATCGGATGACTAGCGTCGATGAGCAGTTCTTC; CDR3 protein: CASSRDRMTSVDEQFF
D gene: -; V gene: TRBV10-3; J gene: TRBJ2-1; clone size: -; CDR3 DNA: TGTGCCATCAGTGAGTCGGGTAGGGATGATGAGCAGTTCTTC; CDR3 protein: CAISESGRDDEQFF
D gene: -; V gene: TRBV6-5; J gene: TRBJ2-3; clone size: -; CDR3 DNA: TGTGCCAGCAGTTACTCCTCAACTCAGGGTACGCAGTATTTT; CDR3 protein: CASSYSSTQGTQYF
D gene: -; V gene: TRBV5-4; J gene: TRBJ1-3; clone size: few; CDR3 DNA: TGTGCCAGCAGCTTGGTAGGGGCGCGAGGAAACACCATATATTTT; CDR3 protein: CASSLVGARGNTIYF
D gene: -; V gene: TRBV4-1; J gene: TRBJ1-2; clone size: -; CDR3 DNA: TGCGCCAGCAGCCAAGTGCGGGGTAGCTATGGCTACACCTTC; CDR3 protein: CASSQVRGSYGYTF
D gene: -; V gene: TRBV28; J gene: TRBJ1-3; clone size: few; CDR3 DNA: TGTGCCAACTCGGGCCGTAACTCTGGAAACACCATATATTTT; CDR3 protein: CANSGRNSGNTIYF
D gene: TRBD1; V gene: TRBV5-6; J gene: TRBJ1-4; clone size: -; CDR3 DNA: TGTGCCAGCAGCGCCTCCGGGACAGGGTCAACTAATGAAAAACTGTTTTTT; CDR3 protein: CASSASGTGSTNEKLFF
D gene: TRBD1; V gene: TRBV5-4; J gene: TRBJ1-1; clone size: -; CDR3 DNA: TGTGCCAGCAGCGCAGGGACAGCGCGAAACACTGAAGCTTTCTTT; CDR3 protein: CASSAGTARNTEAFF
D gene: -; V gene: TRBV7-6; J gene: TRBJ2-7; clone size: many; CDR3 DNA: TGTGCCAGCGGCGCCGGGACCCCCGGTTTGGGCGAGCAGTACTTC; CDR3 protein: CASGAGTPGLGEQYF
D gene: -; V gene: TRBV2; J gene: TRBJ1-2; clone size: -; CDR3 DNA: TGTGCCAGCACGGTTTCGGGGGCTCATGGCTACACCTTC; CDR3 protein: CASTVSGAHGYTF
D gene: -; V gene: TRBV6-6; J gene: TRBJ2-5; clone size: few; CDR3 DNA: TGTGCCAGCAGTTACCCGGAGGGGCTCCACCAAGAGACCCAGTACTTC; CDR3 protein: CASSYPEGLHQETQYF
D gene: TRBD1; V gene: TRBV19; J gene: TRBJ2-7; clone size: -; CDR3 DNA: TGTGCCAGTAGTAAGGGACAGGGAACCTACGAGCAGTACTTC; CDR3 protein: CASSKGQGTYEQYF
D gene: TRBD2; V gene: TRBV7-9; J gene: TRBJ2-5; clone size: -; CDR3 DNA: TGTGCCAGCAGCTTATCCCTAGCGGCGCAAGAGACCCAGTACTTC; CDR3 protein: CASSLSLAAQETQYF
D gene: TRBD2; V gene: TRBV11-2; J gene: TRBJ2-2; clone size: -; CDR3 DNA: TGTGCCAGCAGCTTTAGCGGGGAAGGAACCGGGGAGCTGTTTTTT; CDR3 protein: CASSFSGEGTGELFF
D gene: -; V gene: TRBV6-2/TRBV6-3; J gene: TRBJ2-2; clone size: few; CDR3 DNA: TGTGCCAGCAGTGAACTAGACTCCACAATCACCGGGGAGCTGTTTTTT; CDR3 protein: CASSELDSTITGELFF
D gene: -; V gene: TRBV29-1; J gene: TRBJ2-3; clone size: few; CDR3 DNA: TGCAGCGAATCGGACGGCACAGATACGCAGTATTTT; CDR3 protein: CSESDGTDTQYF
D gene: -; V gene: TRBV5-1; J gene: TRBJ1-1; clone size: few; CDR3 DNA: TGCGCCAGCAGCGGGCGCGAGGGCGGGAACACTGAAGCTTTCTTT; CDR3 protein: CASSGREGGNTEAFF
D gene: -; V gene: TRBV7-2; J gene: TRBJ2-4; clone size: many; CDR3 DNA: TGTGCCAGCAGCCCCGTAACGGGACAAAGAAACATTCAGTACTTC; CDR3 protein: CASSPVTGQRNIQYF
D gene: -; V gene: TRBV5-4; J gene: TRBJ2-3; clone size: -; CDR3 DNA: TGTGCCAGCAGCTTCGGACGGCCCACAGATACGCAGTATTTT; CDR3 protein: CASSFGRPTDTQYF
D gene: -; V gene: TRBV24-1; J gene: TRBJ1-1; clone size: -; CDR3 DNA: TGTGCCACCAGTGATTTTGGAAACACTGAAGCTTTCTTT; CDR3 protein: CATSDFGNTEAFF
D gene: -; V gene: TRBV7-6; J gene: TRBJ2-2; clone size: -; CDR3 DNA: TGTGCTAGCAGCCCTCCGAGCGGGGAGCTGTTTTTT; CDR3 protein: CASSPPSGELFF
D gene: -; V gene: TRBV15; J gene: TRBJ1-5; clone size: -; CDR3 DNA: TGTGCCACCAGCAGGGACACTGCATTTTATAGCAATCAGCCCCAGCATTTT; CDR3 protein: CATSRDTAFYSNQPQHF
D gene: -; V gene: TRBV7-2; J gene: TRBJ2-3; clone size: -; CDR3 DNA: TGTGCCAGCAGCCGCAGGGACCTGTATACGCAGTATTTT; CDR3 protein: CASSRRDLYTQYF
D gene: TRBD2; V gene: TRBV6-2/TRBV6-3; J gene: TRBJ2-2; clone size: -; CDR3 DNA: TGTGCCAGCAGCCGTTCTACCCCACTAGCGGGAGGTAACACCGGGGAGCTGTTTTTT; CDR3 protein: CASSRSTPLAGGNTGELFF
D gene: -; V gene: TRBV5-8; J gene: TRBJ2-3; clone size: -; CDR3 DNA: TGTGCCAGCAGCTTTGGCCACCCCACAGATACGCAGTATTTT; CDR3 protein: CASSFGHPTDTQYF